The source of this TCR beta chain is a study of T cell responses to AZD1222 COVID-19 vaccine. Study observations and caveats: Elevations in Spike-specific TCR breadth and depth followed administration of two AZD1222 doses. There were vaccine-associated CD4 TCRs across spike, dominant at 160-218 and 743-854. Baseline seropositivity occurred in only six AZD1222 recipients.

Sequencing was performed with immunoSEQ multiplex PCR; in TCRdb, only in-frame clones are kept and a portion is missing. Counted here are 140,000 to 150,000 clones, 90% to 95% occurring once; the ten biggest clones make up 4% to 6%. Germline V CDR1 and CDR2: LGHDT, YNNKEL (reference sequence). V was cut by 4 bases and J by 2 bases, with 9 bases left in between. The CDR3 loop spans 14 amino acids. Worth noting for this clone: Its target is not known.

The sequenced sample was peripheral blood, obtained on day 0 of AZD1222 vaccination. The receptor comes from an adult in good health. The chain combines TRBV3-1 (or the pseudogene TRBV3-2) with TRBJ2-1; D is uncertain. The CDR3 sequence is CASSPRVAYNEQFF. The CDR3, as DNA: TGTGCCAGCAGCCCCCGGGTAGCCTACAATGAGCAGTTCTTC.